These 28 T cell receptor beta chains were all obtained from the same sample, sequenced in a study of Graves' ophthalmopathy and Graves' hyperthyroidism. RNA served as the template for amplifying TCR beta CDR3 regions. HTBI-primed RT-PCR formed the first round, and a multiplex PCR formed the second. One entry per CDR3 protein, called by TCRdb with MiXCR from the multiplex PCR reads. The table includes approximately 700,000 distinct CDR3 sequences, over 40% detected once. Sequenced material: peripheral blood. The receptors come from an adult man with Graves' ophthalmopathy.

This clonotype was counted at least ten times. The CDR3 nucleotides are TGTGCCACCAGCAGAAGCGGACAGTCTAATGAAAAACTGTTTTTT. Residues: CATSRSGQSNEKLFF. The V gene is TRBV15, the J gene TRBJ1-4; perhaps TRBD1 as D (6 bases). CDR1 and CDR2 from the germline V gene are LNHNV and YYDKDF (reference sequence). V was shortened by 2 bases and J by 3 bases, with 10 bases between the two germline ends. There are 15 residues in the CDR3. The variable domain in full, completed from reference TRBV15 and TRBJ1-4, reads DAMVIQNPRYQVTQFGKPVTLSCSQTLNHNVMYWYQQKSSQAPKLLFHYYDKDFNNEADTPDNFQSRRPNTSFCFLDIRSPGLGDTAMYLCATSRSGQSNEKLFFGSGTQLSVL.

The chain carries TRBV25-1 and TRBJ2-3; a weak D match, TRBD2 (6 bases). The ends were cut back, 5 bases at V and 2 bases at J, with 11 bases in the middle. The CDR3 has 14 residues. Germline V gene lookup returns CDR1 MGHDK and CDR2 SYGVNS. The CDR3 here is CASSYGLLTDTQYF. The CDR3 region has the DNA TGTGCCAGCAGTTACGGACTACTCACAGATACGCAGTATTTT.

This clonotype showed up many times. This chain links TRBV11-2 with TRBJ1-5, with D possibly being TRBD1 (6 bases). CDR3 size: 15 residues. Per the germline V gene, CDR1 is SGHAT and CDR2 is FQNNGV. Trimming removed 4 bases at V and 2 bases at J, with 12 bases between. CDR3 nucleotides: TGTGCCAGCAGCTCGGGTGGACAGCGCAATCAGCCCCAGCATTTT. This sequence encodes CASSSGGQRNQPQHF.

This clonotype was observed at least ten times. The gene calls are TRBV19 and TRBJ2-7; tentative D call: TRBD1 (5 bases). The CDR3 length is 13 residues. The V end was cut by 7 bases, the J end by 3 bases, with 13 bases between. CDR1 is LNHDA, CDR2 SQIVND, per germline (reference sequence). The CDR3 coding sequence is TGTGCCAGTAATGGACAAGATGGCTACGAGCAGTACTTC. Protein product: CASNGQDGYEQYF.

The chain combines TRBV20-1 with TRBJ2-3; possibly TRBD1 for D (5 bases). The CDR3 is 13 residues long. Per the germline V gene, CDR1 is DFQATT and CDR2 is SNEGSKA (reference sequence). Trimming removed 5 bases at V and 10 bases at J, with 19 bases between. The CDR3 nucleotides are TGCAGTGCTCCTCAGGGTACTCAGATATCGCAGTATTTT. It encodes CSAPQGTQISQYF.

This clonotype has just a few counts. The J gene is TRBJ1-1, the V gene TRBV3-1; 7 positions match TRBD1. The junction had 5 bases not matched to a gene; V was cut back by 4 bases and J by 0 bases. This CDR3 comprises 15 residues. Looked up from germline, CDR1 is LGHDT and CDR2 is YNNKEL (reference sequence). The CDR3 spells CASSPRGWVNTEAFF. DNA of the CDR3: TGTGCCAGCAGCCCCAGGGGGTGGGTGAACACTGAAGCTTTCTTT.

This clonotype has at least ten counts. This chain links TRBV12-3 or TRBV12-4 with TRBJ1-6; no definite D call. Deletions cut 6 bases from V and 2 bases from J, with 11 bases between. CDR3 length equals 15 residues. This chain's CDR3 is CASSRGNPYNSPLHF. CDR3 nucleotide sequence: TGTGCCAGCAGCCGAGGGAATCCCTATAATTCACCCCTCCACTTT.

In its sample, this clonotype was seen a few times. The chain combines TRBV4-3 with TRBJ1-1, with D possibly matching TRBD1 (5 bases). V was clipped by 1 base and J by 0 bases, with 12 bases between them. From germline, CDR1 is LGHNA and CDR2 YSLEER. This CDR3 comprises 16 residues. The CDR3, as DNA: TGCGCCAGCAGCCAAGTCCCCCCGACAGTGAACACTGAAGCTTTCTTT. Translation gives CASSQVPPTVNTEAFF.

This clonotype has at least ten counts. The V gene is TRBV20-1, the J gene TRBJ1-1, with TRBD1 matching 9 bases. Germline V CDR1 and CDR2: DFQATT, SNEGSKA (reference sequence). The CDR3 spans 16 residues. Trimming removed 1 base from V and 3 bases from J; junction bases left unmatched: 9. CDR3 sequence: CSARVVRRDRDTEAFF. CDR3 DNA sequence: TGCAGTGCTAGAGTCGTACGCCGGGACAGGGACACTGAAGCTTTCTTT.

This clonotype was observed a single time. This chain joins TRBV5-1 and TRBJ2-2; D unclear. V was clipped by 4 bases and J by 6 bases, with 10 bases between them. The germline gives CDR1 SGHRS, CDR2 YFSETQ. This CDR3 has 13 residues. The CDR3 loop is CASSPSEAGELFF. Written as DNA, the CDR3 is TGCGCCAGCAGCCCTAGTGAGGCCGGGGAGCTGTTTTTT.

This clonotype was counted ten times or more. The junction departs from the called germline gene at one end, perhaps through a read error. V gene TRBV5-1 combines with J gene TRBJ1-6; D is perhaps TRBD1 (6 bases). This CDR3 is 14 amino acids long. Germline values: CDR1 SGHRS, CDR2 YFSETQ. The CDR3 is CASSLDSNNSPLHF. The CDR3 DNA follows: TGCGCCAGCAGTTTGGACAGCAATAATTCACCCCTCCACTTT.

This clonotype was detected once. Just one base apart from a much larger clone, this may be a read error. The chain joins TRBV7-9 to TRBJ2-5, with D perhaps matching TRBD2 (6 bases). The germline CDR1 and CDR2 sequences are SEHNR and FQNEAQ (reference sequence). CDR3 length equals 15 residues. The CDR3 reads CASSLTGAGQETRYF. CDR3 nucleotides: TGTGCCAGCAGTTTGACGGGAGCGGGCCAAGAGACCCGGTACTTC.

In this sample, this clonotype turned up a few times. The rearrangement uses TRBV11-3 and TRBJ1-1; 12 bases are a match to TRBD1. V gave up 2 bases and J gave up 4 bases; unmatched junction bases: 5. Germline V gives CDR1 SGHNT, CDR2 YENEEA. This CDR3 has 16 residues. The CDR3 coding sequence is TGTGCCAGCAGCTTAACGGGACAGGGGGCGCGCACTGAAGCTTTCTTT. As protein: CASSLTGQGARTEAFF.

The chain carries TRBV14 and TRBJ2-6; no definite D call. V gave up 8 bases and J gave up 8 bases, with 13 bases separating them. The CDR3 runs to 13 residues. Per germline, CDR1 SGHDN and CDR2 FVKESK. CDR3 in DNA: TGTGCCAGCTCACCAGAGATTTCCAACGTCCTGACTTTC. The encoded protein is CASSPEISNVLTF.

With regard to this clonotype: The junction departs from the called germline gene at one end, perhaps through a read error. CDR3 bases: TGTGCCAGCAGTTCGACAGGGTACGAGCAGTGCTTC. The encoded protein is CASSSTGYEQCF. This rearrangement joins TRBV5-6 to TRBJ2-7, with 7 positions matching TRBD1. The CDR3 is made up of 12 amino acids. The germline CDR1 and CDR2 sequences are SGHDT and YYEEEE.

Turning to this clonotype: This may arise from a read error, as a much more abundant clone is one base away. The J gene is TRBJ2-5, the V gene TRBV5-1, with D possibly TRBD1 on 6 matching bases. The CDR3 contains 14 residues. Germline loops: CDR1 SGHRS, CDR2 YFSETQ. CDR3 bases: TGTGCCAGCAGCCGGACAGTGTACCAAGAGACCCAGTGCTTC. Translating it yields CASSRTVYQETQCF.

The sample holds a few counts of this clonotype. The J gene is TRBJ1-6, the V gene TRBV4-1, with D possibly TRBD1 on 6 matching bases. This CDR3 contains 16 residues. V was cut by 3 bases and J by 3 bases, with 12 bases left in between. The V gene's germline CDR1 is MGHRA and CDR2 YSYEKL. The CDR3 region is CASSHTQTGYNSPLHF. CDR3 sequence (DNA): TGCGCCAGCAGCCACACCCAGACAGGCTATAATTCACCCCTCCACTTT.

This clonotype has a count of ten or more. This chain joins TRBV5-5 and TRBJ1-1, with TRBD1 as a possible D gene (6 bases). This CDR3 contains 14 residues. CDR1 is SGHKS and CDR2 is YYEKEE in the germline V gene (reference sequence). Trimming took 4 bases from V and 4 from J, leaving 14 bases between them. The DNA for the CDR3 is TGTGCCAGCAGCACGCAACAGGGCGGCACTGAAGCTTTCTTT. Protein product: CASSTQQGGTEAFF.

The chain is built from TRBV29-1 and TRBJ1-2, with TRBD1 identical over 10 bases. CDR1 and CDR2 (germline): SQVTM, ANQGSEA. V lost 5 bases, J lost 12 bases, and 18 bases stayed unmatched. The length of the CDR3 is 15 residues. The CDR3 coding sequence is TGCAGCGTTCTGGGGTCAAGACAGGGGGCTATTGGAAACACCTTC. The encoded protein is CSVLGSRQGAIGNTF.

V and J are TRBV10-3 and TRBJ2-7; 8 positions agree with TRBD1. The V and J ends lost 2 bases and 8 bases, in that order; junction bases with no gene match: 14. The length of the CDR3 is 16 residues. Germline lookup yields CDR1 ENHRY and CDR2 SYGVKD. CDR3 amino acids: CAISEGQGGRQPQQYF. In nucleotides, the CDR3 is TGTGCCATCAGTGAGGGACAGGGAGGTCGTCAGCCCCAGCAGTACTTC.

This clonotype was counted only a few times. The chain carries TRBV5-4 and TRBJ2-7, with D perhaps being TRBD1 or TRBD2 (7 bases each). Germline V CDR1 and CDR2: SGHNT, YYREEE (reference sequence). CDR3 size: 17 residues. V was pared by 4 bases and J by 2 bases, with 22 bases between. The CDR3 loop is CASSTSRGGNPTYEQYF. For the CDR3, the DNA is TGTGCCAGCAGCACAAGCAGGGGGGGCAACCCAACCTACGAGCAGTACTTC. Full variable domain (rest looked up from reference TRBV5-4 and TRBJ2-7): ETGVTQSPTHLIKTRGQQVTLRCSSQSGHNTVSWYQQALGQGPQFIFQYYREEENGRGNFPPRFSGLQFPNYSSELNVNALELDDSALYLCASSTSRGGNPTYEQYFGPGTRLTVT.

This clonotype has a handful of counts. The chain employs TRBV5-1 and TRBJ2-3, with 8 bases lining up with TRBD1. CDR1 is SGHRS, CDR2 YFSETQ, per germline. The CDR3 is 15 residues long. The V and J ends lost 3 bases and 0 bases, in that order; junction bases with no gene match: 3. CDR3 protein: CASSSTGDSTDTQYF. The CDR3 DNA is TGCGCCAGCAGCTCGACAGGGGATAGCACAGATACGCAGTATTTT.

The chain combines TRBV12-3 or TRBV12-4 with TRBJ1-5; 7 bases agree with TRBD1. The CDR3 has 13 residues. The ends lost 5 bases at V and 11 bases at J; junction bases unmatched: 9. CDR3 loop: CASSLDREATQHF. In nucleotides, the CDR3 is TGTGCCAGCAGTCTCGACAGGGAAGCGACCCAGCATTTT.

This clonotype was found many times. The V and J genes are TRBV20-1 and TRBJ2-7; D is perhaps TRBD1 (7 bases). Trimming took off 5 bases at V and 4 bases at J, with 15 bases between the two ends. The CDR3 consists of 13 residues. Germline CDR1 is DFQATT and CDR2 is SNEGSKA (reference sequence). CDR3 amino acids: CSAATTGTYEQYF. As DNA, the CDR3 is TGCAGTGCTGCCACGACAGGGACTTACGAGCAGTACTTC.

This rearrangement joins TRBV19 to TRBJ2-7; tentative D call: TRBD2 (5 bases). The CDR3 spans 18 residues. Trimming cost V 0 bases and J 7 bases, with 25 bases left between them. Germline V gene sequence: CDR1 LNHDA, CDR2 SQIVND (reference sequence). The CDR3 DNA reads as TGTGCCAGTAGTATAGATCTCGGTCAACTAGGCTCTCCGAGAGAGCAGTACTTC. It encodes CASSIDLGQLGSPREQYF.

This clonotype was seen at least ten times. This chain uses TRBV5-1 with TRBJ1-5, with 7 bases identical to TRBD1. The V gene's germline CDR1 is SGHRS and CDR2 YFSETQ. V lost 4 bases, J lost 4 bases, and 5 bases stayed unmatched. The CDR3 runs 14 residues. The CDR3 spells CASSTGQPNQPQHF. CDR3 nucleotide sequence: TGCGCCAGCAGCACGGGACAGCCAAATCAGCCCCAGCATTTT.

This clonotype was recorded many times. Germline is not matched at one junction end, which may reflect a read error. The chain is built from TRBV7-2 and TRBJ2-7; D gene ambiguous. This CDR3 spans 13 amino acids. The germline gives CDR1 SGHTA, CDR2 FQGNSA. CDR3 sequence (DNA): TGCGCCAGCAGCCAAGATAGGCTCTACGAGCAGTACTTC. Translation gives CASSQDRLYEQYF. Full variable domain (outside the CDR3, taken from reference TRBV7-2 and TRBJ2-7): GAGVSQSPSNKVTEKGKDVELRCDPISGHTALYWYRQSLGQGLEFLIYFQGNSAPDKSGLPSDRFSAERTGGSVSTLTIQRTQQEDSAVYLCASSQDRLYEQYFGPGTRLTVT.

A remark on this clonotype: One junction end disagrees with the germline gene, perhaps due to a read error. The rearrangement uses TRBV24-1 and TRBJ2-6, with D perhaps given as TRBD1 or TRBD2 (6 bases each). This CDR3 has 13 residues. Germline CDR1 KGHDR, CDR2 SFDVKD. Here the CDR3 reads CASSLSGANVLSF. The CDR3 DNA is TGTGCCTCCAGCCTTTCGGGGGCCAACGTCCTGTCTTTC.